A selection of T cell receptor beta chains follows, all from one sample in a study of beta chain features in type 1 diabetes. The protocol was immunoSEQ multiplex PCR, while the TCRdb copy is restricted to in-frame clones and leaves out a portion. The sample consists of nearly 350,000 clones, under 8.5% of them appearing once. Sequenced material: central memory CD4+ T cells from blood. These receptors all come from a woman under 30 in good health. Each CDR3 is given with its conserved first and last residue. The D gene is left open where the match is weak.

TRBD1 | TRBJ2-5 | TRBV27 | CASRDRGRETQYF
NA | TRBJ2-1 | TRBV7-9 | CASSLLGEGNEQFF
NA | TRBJ1-5 | TRBV9 | CASSVSVKGGPQHF
NA | TRBJ2-1 | TRBV2 | CASSRGREAPNEQFF
NA | TRBJ1-1 | TRBV5-4 | CASSGDTNTEAFF
TRBD2 | TRBJ2-1 | TRBV5-4 | CASSLASGRNEQFF
TRBD1 | TRBJ1-2 | TRBV4-1 | CASSLGQSPYGYTF
NA | TRBJ2-3 | TRBV20-1 | CSAPGGYSQYF
NA | TRBJ2-2 | TRBV28 | CASSSGELFF
TRBD1 | TRBJ2-5 | TRBV13 | CASSYGTGTGTQYF
NA | TRBJ2-6 | TRBV27 | CASSLGGASGANVLTF
TRBD1 | TRBJ2-7 | TRBV28 | CASTQTGGFSYEQYF
NA | TRBJ2-7 | TRBV6-6 | CASNHENYEQYF
NA | TRBJ1-1 | TRBV10-2 | CASSSPGVGEAFF
TRBD1 | TRBJ2-2 | TRBV5-1 | CASSLTGANTGELFF
NA | TRBJ1-4 | TRBV27 | CASSQKGGGEKLFF
NA | TRBJ1-5 | TRBV18 | CASSPPLQGGQPQHF
NA | TRBJ1-4 | TRBV10-3 | CAISGALNNEKLFF
TRBD2 | TRBJ2-5 | TRBV7-9 | CASSLMGLAGGGETQYF
TRBD1 | TRBJ2-7 | TRBV5-1 | CASSPRQGSYEQYF
NA | TRBJ1-4 | TRBV9 | CASSVDGTHHGEKLFF
NA | TRBJ2-1 | TRBV18 | CASSSSGYNEQFF
TRBD1 | TRBJ2-3 | TRBV5-8 | CASWGQGFTDTQYF
NA | TRBJ1-5 | TRBV7-2 | CASSLWPSGPQHF
NA | TRBJ1-1 | TRBV28 | CASLDQMNTEAFF
NA | TRBJ2-2 | TRBV27 | CASRALASIGELFF
NA | TRBJ2-1 | TRBV28 | CASSPYVGNEQFF
NA | TRBJ2-3 | TRBV19 | CASSPGRDTQYF
NA | TRBJ1-3 | TRBV18 | CASSPDMTGGTIYF
TRBD1 | TRBJ2-7 | TRBV9 | CASSVELRDRVAEQYF
TRBD2 | TRBJ2-3 | TRBV11-2 | CASSLRREGSTDTQYF
NA | NA | TRBV28 | CASSLQVPYEQYF
TRBD1 | TRBJ2-3 | TRBV6-5 | CASSRDRITDTQYF
NA | TRBJ2-4 | TRBV2 | CASSEAWGKNIQYF
TRBD2 | TRBJ2-3 | TRBV7-2 | CASSQAAGGPADTQYF
NA | TRBJ2-3 | TRBV7-9 | CASSRDISTDTQYF
TRBD1 | TRBJ1-6 | TRBV7-2 | CASSLDRGYSPLHF
TRBD1 | TRBJ1-2 | TRBV19 | CASTGQGFGYTF
TRBD2 | TRBJ2-7 | TRBV7-2 | CASSTRLAGAEQYF
NA | TRBJ2-5 | TRBV2 | CASSERTSGRETQYF
TRBD1 | TRBJ1-1 | TRBV28 | CASSLSTGYEAFF
NA | TRBJ1-2 | TRBV15 | CATSRPSPQTGSSNRYGYTF
TRBD1 | TRBJ2-5 | TRBV7-9 | CASSATGGETQYF
TRBD2 | TRBJ2-1 | TRBV5-4 | CASSLKLADNEQFF
NA | TRBJ2-7 | TRBV7-8 | CASSLAHYEQYF
NA | TRBJ1-5 | TRBV19 | CASSIYWGLNQPQHF
NA | TRBJ1-2 | TRBV18 | CASSQGTENYGYTF
NA | TRBJ1-4 | TRBV7-9 | CASSSFYARGRDEKLFF